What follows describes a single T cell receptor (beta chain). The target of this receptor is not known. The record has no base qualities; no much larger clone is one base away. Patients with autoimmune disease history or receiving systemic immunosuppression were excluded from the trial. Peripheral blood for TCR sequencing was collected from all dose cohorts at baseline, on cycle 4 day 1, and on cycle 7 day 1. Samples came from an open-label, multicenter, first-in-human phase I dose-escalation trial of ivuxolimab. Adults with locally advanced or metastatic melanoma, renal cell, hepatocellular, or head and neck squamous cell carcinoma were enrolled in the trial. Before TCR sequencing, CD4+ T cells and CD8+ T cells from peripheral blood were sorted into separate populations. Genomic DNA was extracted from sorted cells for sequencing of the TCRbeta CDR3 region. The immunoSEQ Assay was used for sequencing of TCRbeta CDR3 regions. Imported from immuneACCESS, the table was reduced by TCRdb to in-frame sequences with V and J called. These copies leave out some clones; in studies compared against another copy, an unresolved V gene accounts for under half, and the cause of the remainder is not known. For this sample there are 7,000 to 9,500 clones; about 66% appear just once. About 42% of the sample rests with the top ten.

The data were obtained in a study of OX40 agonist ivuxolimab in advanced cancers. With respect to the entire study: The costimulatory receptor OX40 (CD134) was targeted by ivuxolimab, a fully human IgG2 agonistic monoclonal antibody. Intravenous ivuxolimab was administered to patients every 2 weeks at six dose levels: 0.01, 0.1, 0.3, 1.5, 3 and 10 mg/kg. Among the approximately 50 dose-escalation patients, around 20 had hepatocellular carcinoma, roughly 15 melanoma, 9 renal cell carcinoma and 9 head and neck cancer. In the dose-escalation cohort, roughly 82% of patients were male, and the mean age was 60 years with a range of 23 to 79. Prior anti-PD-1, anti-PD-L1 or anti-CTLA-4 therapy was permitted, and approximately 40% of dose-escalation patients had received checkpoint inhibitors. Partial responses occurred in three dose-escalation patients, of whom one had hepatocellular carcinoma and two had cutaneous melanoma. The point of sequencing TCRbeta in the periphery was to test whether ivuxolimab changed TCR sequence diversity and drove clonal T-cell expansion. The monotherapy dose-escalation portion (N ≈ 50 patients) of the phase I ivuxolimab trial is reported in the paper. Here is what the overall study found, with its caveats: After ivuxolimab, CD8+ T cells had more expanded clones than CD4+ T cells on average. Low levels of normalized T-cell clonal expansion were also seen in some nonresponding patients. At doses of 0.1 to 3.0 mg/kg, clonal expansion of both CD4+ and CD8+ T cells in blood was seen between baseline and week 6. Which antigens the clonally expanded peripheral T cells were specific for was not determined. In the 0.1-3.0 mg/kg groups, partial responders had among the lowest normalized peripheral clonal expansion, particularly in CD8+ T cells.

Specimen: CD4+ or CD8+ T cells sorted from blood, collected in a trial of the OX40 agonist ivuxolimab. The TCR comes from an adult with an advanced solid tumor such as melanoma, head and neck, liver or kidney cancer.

The CDR3 here reads CASSLYRDRTNQPQHF. The sequenced DNA: TGTGCCAGCAGTTTGTACCGGGACAGAACAAATCAGCCCCAGCATTTT. The chain is encoded by TRBV28 joined to TRBJ1-5; 7 bases in between match TRBD1. Reading the germline V gene gives CDR1 MDHEN and CDR2 SYDVKM. Germline trimming amounts to 3 bases on V and 4 bases on J, with 9 as the count of junction bases outside the gene matches. The CDR3 contains 16 residues, cysteine and phenylalanine counted. The entry retains the CDR3 DNA only, 48 bases that are in frame from base 1. Full variable domain (CDR3 extended with the reference TRBV28 and TRBJ1-5 proteins): DVKVTQSSRYLVKRTGEKVFLECVQDMDHENMFWYRQDPGLGLRLIYFSYDVKMKEKGDIPEGYSVSREKKERFSLILESASTNQTSMYLCASSLYRDRTNQPQHFGDGTRLSIL.